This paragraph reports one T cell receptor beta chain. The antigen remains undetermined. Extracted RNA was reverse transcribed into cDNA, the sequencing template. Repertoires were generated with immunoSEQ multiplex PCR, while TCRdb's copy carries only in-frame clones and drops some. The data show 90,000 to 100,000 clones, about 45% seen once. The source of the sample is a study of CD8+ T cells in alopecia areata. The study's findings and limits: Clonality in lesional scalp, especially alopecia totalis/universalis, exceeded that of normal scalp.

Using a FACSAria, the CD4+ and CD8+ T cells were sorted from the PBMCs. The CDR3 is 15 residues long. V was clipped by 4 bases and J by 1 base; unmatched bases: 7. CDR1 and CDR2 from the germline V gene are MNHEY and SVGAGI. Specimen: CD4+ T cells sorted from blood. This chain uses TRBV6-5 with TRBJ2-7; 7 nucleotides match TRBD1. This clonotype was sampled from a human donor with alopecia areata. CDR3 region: CASSWAGTESYEQYF. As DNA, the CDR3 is TGTGCCAGCAGTTGGGCAGGGACAGAGTCCTACGAGCAGTACTTC.